These 10 T cell receptor beta chains came from one sample sequenced in a study of blood T cell repertoires in COVID-19. TCRdb's table, derived via immunoSEQ multiplex PCR, lists solely in-frame clones and lacks some. The sample carries approximately 430,000 clones, roughly 90% recorded once. Sequenced material: peripheral blood. The receptors were sampled from a woman in her thirties with active or convalescent COVID-19.

V is TRBV3-1 (or the pseudogene TRBV3-2) and J is TRBJ2-7, with TRBD1 identical over 7 bases. Losses at the gene ends were 3 bases for V and 6 bases for J; bases not matched to a gene: 5. Germline-derived CDR1 and CDR2 are LGHDT and YNNKEL (reference sequence). This CDR3 comprises 13 residues. The CDR3 DNA is TGTGCCAGCAGCCAGACAGGGAGAGCCGAGCAGTACTTC. This gives the protein CASSQTGRAEQYF.

V usage is TRBV12-3 or TRBV12-4 and J usage is TRBJ2-1, with no clear D. There are 13 residues in the CDR3. V shed 7 bases and J shed 9 bases, with 16 bases lying between them. The CDR3 is CASTWADRSEQFF. In DNA form, the CDR3 reads TGTGCCAGCACGTGGGCCGATCGGTCTGAGCAGTTCTTC.

This clone was observed once. The chain employs TRBV7-9 and TRBJ2-5, with a possible D match to TRBD1 (6 bases). Germline V gives CDR1 SEHNR, CDR2 FQNEAQ (reference sequence). With 0 bases removed from V and 1 base from J, the gap between germline ends came to 9 bases. The CDR3 length is 15 residues. In DNA form, the CDR3 reads TGTGCCAGCAGCTTAGCGGGGGCAGGCCAAGAGACCCAGTACTTC. This codes for CASSLAGAGQETQYF.

The chain combines TRBV9 with TRBJ2-3; 7 bases are shared with TRBD2. This CDR3 contains 17 residues. V gave up 3 bases and J gave up 0 bases; unmatched junction bases: 10. CDR1 SGDLS and CDR2 YYNGEE come from the germline V gene. CDR3 sequence: CASSARLAPTSTDTQYF. CDR3 nucleotides: TGTGCCAGCAGCGCAAGACTAGCCCCAACTAGCACAGATACGCAGTATTTT.

This clone was seen a single time. The V call is TRBV9, the J call TRBJ1-2; D is ambiguous. V lost 0 bases and J lost 4, with 7 bases in between. Germline loops: CDR1 SGDLS, CDR2 YYNGEE. The CDR3 covers 13 residues. The CDR3 sequence: CASSVGTVYGYTF. Written as DNA, the CDR3 is TGTGCCAGCAGCGTAGGTACGGTCTATGGCTACACCTTC. The full variable domain, rest sourced from reference TRBV9 and TRBJ1-2, is DSGVTQTPKHLITATGQRVTLRCSPRSGDLSVYWYQQSLDQGLQFLIQYYNGEERAKGNILERFSAQQFPDLHSELNLSSLELGDSALYFCASSVGTVYGYTFGSGTRLTVV.

The V call is TRBV7-8, the J call TRBJ1-2; tentatively, D is TRBD1 (5 bases). The CDR3 totals 13 residues. The germline V gene has CDR1 SGHVS and CDR2 FQNEAQ. The germline V and J ends were trimmed by 5 bases and 8 bases, with 15 bases remaining between them. The CDR3 DNA reads as TGTGCCAGCAGCCAAAACGGAGGGGTCGGCTACACCTTC. Protein sequence: CASSQNGGVGYTF.

This rearrangement joins TRBV5-5 to TRBJ1-2; 8 bases agree with TRBD1. CDR1 and CDR2 (germline): SGHKS, YYEKEE (reference sequence). J gave up 8 bases and V 4 bases, and 7 bases lay outside the gene matches. The CDR3 totals 13 residues. CDR3 protein: CASSDGQGNGYTF. The CDR3 region has the DNA TGTGCCAGCAGCGATGGACAGGGAAACGGCTACACCTTC.

CDR3 in amino acids: CATHWTSGSTDTQYF. In DNA form, the CDR3 reads TGTGCCACCCACTGGACTAGCGGGAGTACAGATACGCAGTATTTT. The V gene is TRBV10-3, the J gene TRBJ2-3; TRBD2 matches at 13 bases. The CDR3 runs 15 residues. Looked up from germline, CDR1 is ENHRY and CDR2 is SYGVKD. Unmatched junction bases numbered 7, after V lost 10 bases and J lost 3 bases.

CDR3 nucleotide sequence: TGTGCCAGCAGTTACTCCCGAGACACCGATCAGCCCCAGCATTTT. This codes for CASSYSRDTDQPQHF. The chain has TRBV6-5 and TRBJ1-5, with unresolved D. V lost 0 bases and J lost 5, with 11 bases in between. Germline V lookup: CDR1 MNHEY, CDR2 SVGAGI. The CDR3 contains 15 residues.

This sequence joins TRBV5-6 and TRBJ1-4; TRBD1 aligns across 8 bases. This CDR3 contains 15 residues. V dropped 0 bases and J dropped 8; count of bases not matched to a gene: 6. Per the germline V gene, CDR1 is SGHDT and CDR2 is YYEEEE. The CDR3 bases are TGTGCCAGCAGCTTGGGTTCAGGGGGCTTGGAAAAACTGTTTTTT. Protein: CASSLGSGGLEKLFF.